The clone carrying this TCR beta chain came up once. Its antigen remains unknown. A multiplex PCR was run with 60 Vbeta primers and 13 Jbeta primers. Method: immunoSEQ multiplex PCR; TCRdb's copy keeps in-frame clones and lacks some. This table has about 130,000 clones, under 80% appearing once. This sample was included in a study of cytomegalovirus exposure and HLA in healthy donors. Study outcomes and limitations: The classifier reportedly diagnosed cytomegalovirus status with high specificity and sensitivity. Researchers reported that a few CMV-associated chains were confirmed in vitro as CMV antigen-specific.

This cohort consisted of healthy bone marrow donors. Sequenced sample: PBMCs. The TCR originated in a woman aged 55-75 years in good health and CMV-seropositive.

The DNA for the CDR3 is TGTGCCAGCAGCTCGTACTTGGGAGCGGGAGGGCGGAACGAGCAGTACTTC. This translates into CASSSYLGAGGRNEQYF. The chain recombines TRBV7-9 with TRBJ2-5, with 10 positions matching TRBD2. The DNA end favors TRBJ2-7, so the J call may be wrong. Germline V gene sequence: CDR1 SEHNR, CDR2 FQNEAQ (reference sequence). This CDR3 has 17 amino acids.